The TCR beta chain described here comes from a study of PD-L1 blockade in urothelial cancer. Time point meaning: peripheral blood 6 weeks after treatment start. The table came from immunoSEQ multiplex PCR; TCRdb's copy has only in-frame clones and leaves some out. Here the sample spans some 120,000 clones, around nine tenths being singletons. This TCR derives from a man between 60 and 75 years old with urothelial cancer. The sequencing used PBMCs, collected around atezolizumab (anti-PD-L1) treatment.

The CDR3 is CASSPGTTYEQYF. The DNA of the CDR3 is TGTGCCAGCAGCCCGGGGACTACCTACGAGCAGTACTTC. This sequence joins TRBV9 and TRBJ2-7, with TRBD2 matching 7 bases. Unmatched junction bases numbered 3, after V lost 4 bases and J lost 2 bases. The CDR3 runs to 13 residues. CDR1 and CDR2 (germline): SGDLS, YYNGEE.